This entry lists 9 T cell receptor beta chains sequenced from one sample in a study of shared clonotypes between healthy human individuals. Produced via immunoSEQ multiplex PCR; TCRdb's table is partial and in-frame only. The sample has hundreds of thousands of clones, 55% to 75% seen once. The specimen was memory CD4+ T cells sorted from blood. Subset: CD45RA-negative fraction. The receptor source for this set is a woman aged 25 to 39 in good health.

V is TRBV4-1 and J is TRBJ2-7, with 8 bases lining up with TRBD1. Trimming at V came to 4 bases and at J to 5 bases, leaving 10 bases not matched to a gene. CDR3 length: 15 residues. The germline V gene has CDR1 MGHRA and CDR2 YSYEKL. CDR3 protein: CASSRLGQGRNEQYF. CDR3 DNA: TGCGCCAGCAGCCGGCTAGGACAGGGAAGGAACGAGCAGTACTTC.

The chain uses TRBV19 and TRBJ2-7; D might be TRBD2 (5 bases). Trimming left V 1 base short and J 6 bases short, with 16 bases between. The V gene's germline CDR1 is LNHDA and CDR2 SQIVND (reference sequence). This CDR3 comprises 15 residues. This CDR3 reads CASSIAASLSGEQYF. CDR3 DNA sequence: TGTGCCAGTAGTATAGCAGCTAGCCTCAGTGGCGAGCAGTACTTC.

This clone showed up just a few times. V and J are TRBV23-1 and TRBJ1-1; no reliable D call. TRBV23-1 falls under the ORF class, with uncertain function. The CDR3 totals 12 residues. Trimming shortened V by 4 bases and J by 3 bases, and 6 bases separated the two germline ends. CDR3 sequence reads: CASSREDTEAFF. CDR3 sequence (DNA): TGCGCCAGCAGTCGAGAAGACACTGAAGCTTTCTTT.

This chain links TRBV11-2 with TRBJ1-4; D uncertain. CDR3 length equals 16 residues. The germline V gene encodes CDR1 SGHAT and CDR2 FQNNGV. Trimming cost V 2 bases and J 8 bases, with 18 bases left between them. CDR3 DNA sequence: TGTGCCAGCAGCTTACGGCCAAGGGAGGCGGGGGAAAAACTGTTTTTT. Translating gives CASSLRPREAGEKLFF.

V gene TRBV18 combines with J gene TRBJ1-1; 8 bases fit TRBD1. CDR1 is KGHSH, CDR2 LQKENI, per germline. The CDR3 covers 14 residues. The V and J ends lost 4 bases and 1 base, in that order; junction bases with no gene match: 2. This CDR3 is CASSLGTGNTEAFF. Here the CDR3 DNA reads TGTGCCAGCTCACTCGGGACAGGGAACACTGAAGCTTTCTTT. Full variable domain (rest looked up from reference TRBV18 and TRBJ1-1): NAGVMQNPRHLVRRRGQEARLRCSPMKGHSHVYWYRQLPEEGLKFMVYLQKENIIDESGMPKERFSAEFPKEGPSILRIQQVVRGDSAAYFCASSLGTGNTEAFFGQGTRLTVV.

The sample holds a few counts of this clone. The CDR3 region is CASSYSTGTRRNEQFF. DNA of the CDR3: TGTGCCAGCAGTTACTCTACCGGGACTAGGAGGAATGAGCAGTTCTTC. V is TRBV6-5 and J is TRBJ2-1; 8 bases line up with TRBD2. This CDR3 comprises 16 residues. V lost 0 bases to trimming and J lost 7 bases; unmatched junction nucleotides: 8. The germline gives CDR1 MNHEY, CDR2 SVGAGI.

The V gene is TRBV28, the J gene TRBJ2-5, with 9 bases that match TRBD1. V was clipped by 5 bases and J by 4 bases; unmatched bases: 5. CDR1 is MDHEN, CDR2 SYDVKM, per germline. There are 14 residues in the CDR3. DNA for the CDR3: TGTGCCAGCAGTGGGACAGGGCGAGGAGAGACCCAGTACTTC. Amino acid sequence: CASSGTGRGETQYF.

The V call is TRBV11-2, the J call TRBJ1-4; D unclear. There are 14 residues in the CDR3. The ends were cut back, 8 bases at V and 0 bases at J, with 10 bases in the middle. Germline-derived CDR1 and CDR2 are SGHAT and FQNNGV. CDR3 residues: CASSRTPTNEKLFF. CDR3 bases: TGTGCCAGCTCTCGCACCCCAACTAATGAAAAACTGTTTTTT.

The V call is TRBV5-1, the J call TRBJ2-6, with D tentatively TRBD2 (5 bases). CDR3 length: 17 amino acids. V was clipped by 2 bases and J by 3 bases, with 15 bases between them. Germline lookup yields CDR1 SGHRS and CDR2 YFSETQ. In nucleotides, the CDR3 is TGCGCCAGCAGCTTTAGCGCCGCAGGTGGTGGGGCCAACGTCCTGACTTTC. Encoded protein: CASSFSAAGGGANVLTF.